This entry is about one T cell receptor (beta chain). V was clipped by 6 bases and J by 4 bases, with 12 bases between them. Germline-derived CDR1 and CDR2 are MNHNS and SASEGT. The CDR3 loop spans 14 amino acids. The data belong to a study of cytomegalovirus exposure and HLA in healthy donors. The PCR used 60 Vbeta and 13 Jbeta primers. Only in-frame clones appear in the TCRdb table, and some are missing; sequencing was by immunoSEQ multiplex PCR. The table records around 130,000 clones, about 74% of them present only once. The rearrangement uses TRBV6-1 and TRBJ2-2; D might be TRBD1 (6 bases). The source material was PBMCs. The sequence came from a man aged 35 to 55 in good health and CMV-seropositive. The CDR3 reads CASRKGQSTGELFF. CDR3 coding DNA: TGTGCCAGCAGGAAAGGACAGTCCACCGGGGAGCTGTTTTTT.